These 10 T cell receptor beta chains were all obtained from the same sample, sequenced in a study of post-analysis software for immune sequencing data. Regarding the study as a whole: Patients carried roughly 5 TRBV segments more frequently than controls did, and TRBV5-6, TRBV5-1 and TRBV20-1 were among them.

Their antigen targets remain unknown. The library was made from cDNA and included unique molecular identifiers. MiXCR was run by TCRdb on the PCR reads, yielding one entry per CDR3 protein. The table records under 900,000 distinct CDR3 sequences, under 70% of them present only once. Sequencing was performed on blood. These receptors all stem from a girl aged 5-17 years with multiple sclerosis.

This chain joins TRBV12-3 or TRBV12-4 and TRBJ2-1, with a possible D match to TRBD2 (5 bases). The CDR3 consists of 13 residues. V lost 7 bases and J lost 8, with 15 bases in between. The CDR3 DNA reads TGTGCCAGCACCCCTATGGGGAGTGATGAGCAGTTCTTC. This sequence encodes CASTPMGSDEQFF.

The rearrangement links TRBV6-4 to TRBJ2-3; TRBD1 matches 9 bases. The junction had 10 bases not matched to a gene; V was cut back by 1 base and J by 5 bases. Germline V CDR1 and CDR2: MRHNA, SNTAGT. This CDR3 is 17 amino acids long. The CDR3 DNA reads TGTGCCAGCAGTGACTTGCCGGGACAGGGAGGTGGAGATACGCAGTATTTT. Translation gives CASSDLPGQGGGDTQYF.

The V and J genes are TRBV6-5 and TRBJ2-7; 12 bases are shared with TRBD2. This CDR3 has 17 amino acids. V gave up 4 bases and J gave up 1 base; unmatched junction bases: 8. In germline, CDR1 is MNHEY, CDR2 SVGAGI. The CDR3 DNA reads TGTGCCAGCAGTTTCCTAGCGGGAGGGCCGGGGTCCTACGAGCAGTACTTC. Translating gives CASSFLAGGPGSYEQYF.

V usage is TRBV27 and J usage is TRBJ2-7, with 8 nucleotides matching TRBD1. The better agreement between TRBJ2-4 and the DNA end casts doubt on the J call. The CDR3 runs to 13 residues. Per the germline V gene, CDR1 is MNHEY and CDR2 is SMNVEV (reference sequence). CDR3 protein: CASKTGGENIQYF. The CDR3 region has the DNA TGTGCCAGCAAAACAGGGGGAGAAAACATTCAGTACTTC.

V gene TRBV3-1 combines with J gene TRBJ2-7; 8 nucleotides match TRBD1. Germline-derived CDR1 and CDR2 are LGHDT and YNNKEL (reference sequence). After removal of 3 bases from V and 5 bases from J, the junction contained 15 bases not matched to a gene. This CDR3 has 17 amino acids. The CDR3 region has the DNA TGTGCCAGCAGCCATCGTCCCGGGACAGGCCCGGGACACGAGCAGTACTTC. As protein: CASSHRPGTGPGHEQYF.

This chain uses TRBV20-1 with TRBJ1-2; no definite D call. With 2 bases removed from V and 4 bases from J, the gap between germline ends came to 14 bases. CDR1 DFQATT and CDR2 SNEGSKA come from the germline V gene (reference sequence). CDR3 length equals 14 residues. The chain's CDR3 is CSARRAPEAYGYTF. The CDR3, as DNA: TGCAGTGCTAGACGGGCCCCCGAGGCCTATGGCTACACCTTC.

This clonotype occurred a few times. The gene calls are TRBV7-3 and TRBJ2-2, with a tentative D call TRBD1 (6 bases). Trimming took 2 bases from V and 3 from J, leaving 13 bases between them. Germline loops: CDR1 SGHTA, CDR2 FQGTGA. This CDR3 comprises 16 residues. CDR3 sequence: CASSLLGQTHTGELFF. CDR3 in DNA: TGTGCCAGCAGCTTACTCGGACAGACACACACCGGGGAGCTGTTTTTT.

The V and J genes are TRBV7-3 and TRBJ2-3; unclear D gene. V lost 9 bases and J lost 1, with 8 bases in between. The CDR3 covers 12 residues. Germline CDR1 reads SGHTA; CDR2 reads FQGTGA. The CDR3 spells CARDRGTDTQYF. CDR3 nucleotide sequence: TGTGCCAGAGATAGGGGCACAGATACGCAGTATTTT.

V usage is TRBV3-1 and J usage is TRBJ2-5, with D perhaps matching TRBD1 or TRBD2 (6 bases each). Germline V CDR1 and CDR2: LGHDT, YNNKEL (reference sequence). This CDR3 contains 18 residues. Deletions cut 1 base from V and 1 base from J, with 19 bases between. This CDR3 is CASSQGLEVPRGQETQYF. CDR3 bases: TGTGCCAGCAGCCAAGGACTAGAGGTACCCAGGGGCCAAGAGACCCAGTACTTC.

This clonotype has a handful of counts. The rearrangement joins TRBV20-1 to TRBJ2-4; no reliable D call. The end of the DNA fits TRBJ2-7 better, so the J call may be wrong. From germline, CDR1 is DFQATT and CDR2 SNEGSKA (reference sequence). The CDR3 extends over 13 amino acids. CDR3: CSASLIVGYEQYF. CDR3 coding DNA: TGCAGTGCTAGTTTAATAGTCGGTTACGAGCAGTACTTC.